This entry lists 28 T cell receptor beta chains sequenced from one sample in a study of tumor-infiltrating lymphocytes in primary liver carcinoma. The researchers obtained blood RNA from unsorted whole blood and also extracted germline DNA. TCR beta cDNA was prepared out of roughly 0.5 ug total RNA by means of a constant-region primer. ARM-PCR, slightly modified, supplied the TCR beta libraries through three nested multiplex PCR rounds. Primers for the first two PCR rounds were TRBV1-TRBV30 forward primers and a C-beta reverse primer (around 11 cycles per round). Each CDR3 protein gets one entry after TCRdb re-called the multiplex PCR reads with MiXCR. The sample gives 300,000 to 350,000 distinct CDR3 sequences, about 61% of which show up once; roughly 6% is in the top ten. The sample comprised peripheral blood. These receptors came from a man aged 35 to 55 with primary liver carcinoma and hepatitis B virus infection.

This clonotype was counted ten times or more. The V call is TRBV6-2 or TRBV6-3, the J call TRBJ1-2; no clear D gene. The germline CDR1 and CDR2 sequences are MNHEY and SVGEGT. Trimming pared 7 bases from V and 0 bases from J, leaving 15 bases between. This CDR3 is built from 15 residues. The CDR3 loop is CASTVDGTSNYGYTF. Here the CDR3 DNA reads TGTGCCAGCACCGTGGACGGAACGTCTAACTATGGCTACACCTTC.

V usage is TRBV28 and J usage is TRBJ2-7; 7 positions match TRBD1. Germline CDR1 and CDR2: MDHEN and SYDVKM. The CDR3 consists of 15 residues. V gave up 5 bases and J gave up 2 bases; unmatched junction bases: 9. CDR3 DNA sequence: TGTGCCAGCAGTCCTTGGGACAGCCTGGCCTACGAGCAGTACTTC. Amino acid sequence: CASSPWDSLAYEQYF.

As regards this clonotype: The junction departs from the called germline gene at one end, perhaps through a read error. V and J are TRBV11-1 and TRBJ2-7; D perhaps matches TRBD1 (5 bases). The CDR3 consists of 15 residues. The germline CDR1 and CDR2 sequences are SGHAT and FQDESV (reference sequence). CDR3 amino acids: CANSLMWAGNHEQYF. The DNA of the CDR3 is TGTGCCAACAGCTTAATGTGGGCAGGGAATCACGAGCAGTACTTC.

This chain links TRBV30 with TRBJ2-7; D remains unclear. Germline assignment: CDR1 GTSNPN and CDR2 SVGIG (reference sequence). Trimming pared 3 bases from V and 3 bases from J, leaving 9 bases between. There are 12 residues in the CDR3. The CDR3 bases are TGTGCCTGGAGGCCGACACACTACGAGCAGTACTTC. Amino acid sequence: CAWRPTHYEQYF.

The chain links TRBV6-1 to TRBJ2-1; possibly TRBD2 for D (6 bases). The V end was cut by 8 bases, the J end by 0 bases, with 11 bases between. Germline lookup yields CDR1 MNHNS and CDR2 SASEGT. This CDR3 comprises 14 residues. CDR3 protein: CASDLGGSYNEQFF. The CDR3 DNA sequence: TGTGCCAGCGACTTGGGGGGCTCCTACAATGAGCAGTTCTTC.

About this clonotype itself: Possible read error: a much larger clone is one base away. The chain links TRBV6-6 to TRBJ2-7; D unclear. Germline V gene data show CDR1 as MNHNY and CDR2 as SVGAGI (reference sequence). The CDR3 length is 15 residues. Trimming shortened V by 3 bases and J by 4 bases, and 16 bases separated the two germline ends. CDR3 nucleotide sequence: TGTGCCAGCAGTTATACATTGGTGAAGAGATACGAGCAGTACTTC. Amino acid sequence: CASSYTLVKRYEQYF.

This clonotype appeared once. One end of the junction does not line up with germline, which may come from a read error. This chain joins TRBV11-2 and TRBJ2-5; 8 bases agree with TRBD2. The CDR3 consists of 18 residues. Germline V gene data show CDR1 as SGHAT and CDR2 as FQNNGV. CDR3 residues: CASSLDIAGLGVRETQYF. The CDR3 bases are TGTGCCAGCAGCTTAGATATCGCGGGACTAGGAGTTCGCGAGACCCAATACTTC.

With respect to this clonotype: One end of the junction fails to match germline, which may point to a read error. The CDR3, as DNA: TGTGCCAACAGCATCGTTAGCTCCGGGGAGCTGTTTTTT. It encodes CANSIVSSGELFF. The chain employs TRBV11-3 and TRBJ2-2; no definite D call. The germline CDR1 and CDR2 sequences are SGHNT and YENEEA. The CDR3 runs 13 residues.

To note about this clonotype: One junction end disagrees with the germline gene, perhaps due to a read error. The chain links TRBV11-2 to TRBJ1-6; no clear D. CDR3 length: 17 amino acids. Germline CDR1 SGHAT, CDR2 FQNNGV. The CDR3 region has the DNA TGTGCCAGCAGCCCCTTGACTGAGAGCTCCTATAATTCACCCCTTCACTTT. Protein product: CASSPLTESSYNSPLHF.

Concerning this clonotype itself: This could be a read error, since a much larger clone is one nucleotide away. The V gene is TRBV12-3 or TRBV12-4, the J gene TRBJ2-3; perhaps TRBD2 as D (6 bases). CDR3 length: 15 residues. V lost 1 base and J lost 4, with 12 bases in between. The CDR3 sequence is CASSLVPAGPDTQYF. CDR3 coding DNA: TGTGCCAGCAGTTTAGTACCAGCGGGCCCAGATACGCAGTATTTT.

For this clonotype: A much larger clone is a single base away; this may be a read error. This chain joins TRBV12-3 or TRBV12-4 and TRBJ2-7; tentatively, D is TRBD2 (5 bases). This CDR3 has 14 amino acids. DNA of the CDR3: TGTGTCAGCTCCCCCTTGAGGGAGAGCTCCGAGCAGTACTTC. This translates into CVSSPLRESSEQYF.

As to this clonotype: With a much larger clone just one base away, this may be a read error. The genes are TRBV6-2 or TRBV6-3 and TRBJ2-3; 7 bases fit TRBD2. The J segment lost 7 bases and the V segment lost 2 bases, leaving 6 bases of the junction unmatched. This CDR3 is 14 amino acids long. Germline CDR1 and CDR2: MNHEY and SVGEGT. The CDR3 sequence is CASSYAGAPYTQYF. In DNA form, the CDR3 reads TGTGCCAGCAGTTACGCGGGAGCCCCATATACGCAGTATTTT.

Of note for this clonotype: One end of the junction does not line up with germline, which may come from a read error. The chain couples TRBV11-2 to TRBJ1-2; tentative D call: TRBD1 (5 bases). CDR3 length: 15 residues. Germline-derived CDR1 and CDR2 are SGHAT and FQNNGV. The CDR3 sequence is CASSLALLGPYGYIF. The CDR3 region has the DNA TGTGCCAGCAGCTTAGCGCTCCTGGGACCCTATGGCTACATCTTC.

In regard to this clonotype: It is likely a read error, because the conserved phenylalanine at the end of the CDR3 is missing. The chain joins TRBV11-2 to TRBJ2-5, with 10 positions matching TRBD1. This CDR3 is 14 amino acids long. Germline V gives CDR1 SGHAT, CDR2 FQNNGV. Trimming cost V 3 bases and J 6 bases; bases outside gene matches: 4. CDR3 protein: CASSFHDRGQTQYH. The CDR3 nucleotides read TGTGCCAGCAGCTTCCACGACAGGGGGCAGACCCAGTACCAC.

Comment on this clonotype: A much larger clone sits a single nucleotide away, making a read error possible. CDR3 in DNA: TGCAGCGTTGAAGTCGGGGGGGGGAAGCAGTACTTC. The encoded protein is CSVEVGGGKQYF. The V call is TRBV29-1, the J call TRBJ2-7; 8 bases fit TRBD2. The CDR3 is 12 amino acids. The V gene end was trimmed by 1 base and the J gene end by 8 bases; junction bases not matched to a gene: 4. The germline CDR1 and CDR2 sequences are SQVTM and ANQGSEA.

This clonotype was observed many times. The chain recombines TRBV29-1 with TRBJ2-1; 8 nucleotides match TRBD2. From germline, CDR1 is SQVTM and CDR2 ANQGSEA. The ends lost 6 bases at V and 0 bases at J; junction bases unmatched: 10. This CDR3 is 16 amino acids long. The CDR3 here is CSVATPGLVSYNEQFF. The CDR3 nucleotides read TGCAGCGTCGCTACTCCGGGACTAGTCTCCTACAATGAGCAGTTCTTC.

For this clonotype: The CDR3 ends on some other residue instead of the conserved phenylalanine or tryptophan, so this is likely a read error. The genes are TRBV11-3 and TRBJ2-3; D remains unclear. Germline loops: CDR1 SGHNT, CDR2 YENEEA. The CDR3 has 12 residues. The CDR3 sequence: CVSSLDTDTQYS. In DNA, the CDR3 is TGTGTCAGCAGTTTAGACACAGATACGCAGTATTCT.

At least ten counts were recorded for this clonotype. The chain employs TRBV11-2 and TRBJ2-1; 9 bases match TRBD1. CDR1 SGHAT and CDR2 FQNNGV come from the germline V gene. V lost 7 bases and J lost 4; bases outside the gene matches: 5. The CDR3 is 14 amino acids. The CDR3 sequence is CASNPGQGYNEQFF. The CDR3, as DNA: TGTGCCAGCAATCCGGGACAGGGATACAATGAGCAGTTCTTC.

There are many counts of this clonotype. The chain has TRBV6-6 and TRBJ1-1; D not resolved. The CDR3 consists of 14 residues. Trimming left V 2 bases short and J 4 bases short, with 11 bases between. CDR1 is MNHNY, CDR2 SVGAGI, per germline (reference sequence). CDR3 in DNA: TGTGCCAGCAGTTACGACGGAGTCGGCACTGAAGCTTTCTTT. Its translation: CASSYDGVGTEAFF.

A word on this clonotype: One end of the junction varies from germline; a read error may be responsible. This chain uses TRBV5-6 with TRBJ1-2; no clear D. Germline CDR1 reads SGHDT; CDR2 reads YYEEEE. The CDR3 extends over 15 amino acids. The CDR3 is CASNLFPESNYGYTF. The CDR3, as DNA: TGTGCCAGCAACTTGTTCCCCGAGTCTAACTATGGCTACACCTTC.

The chain combines TRBV6-2 or TRBV6-3 with TRBJ2-3; 10 bases agree with TRBD2. This CDR3 region has 15 residues. The germline gives CDR1 MNHEY, CDR2 SVGEGT. V shed 8 bases, J shed 7 bases, and the junction held 12 bases outside the gene matches. CDR3 amino acids: CASSPLAGAKYTQYF. CDR3 DNA: TGTGCCAGCTCCCCCCTAGCGGGAGCAAAGTATACGCAGTATTTT.

V gene TRBV19 combines with J gene TRBJ1-1, with TRBD1 matching over 7 bases. The CDR3 sequence is 15 residues long. Germline V lookup: CDR1 LNHDA, CDR2 SQIVND (reference sequence). The V gene end was trimmed by 5 bases and the J gene end by 3 bases; junction bases not matched to a gene: 9. In DNA form, the CDR3 reads TGTGCCAGTAGTCTCACGACAGGGATGCACACTGAAGCTTTCTTT. Its translation: CASSLTTGMHTEAFF.

This clonotype was recorded once. This sequence joins TRBV6-2 or TRBV6-3 and TRBJ1-2; D call uncertain. V was shortened by 2 bases and J by 6 bases, with 13 bases between the two germline ends. Germline V lookup: CDR1 MNHEY, CDR2 SVGEGT. CDR3 length equals 14 residues. CDR3 coding DNA: TGTGCCAGCAGTTACGGGATAATAAGGAATGGCTACACCTTC. Its protein is CASSYGIIRNGYTF.

This clonotype was seen at least ten times. The gene calls are TRBV29-1 and TRBJ2-5; 10 bases align to TRBD1. V shed 4 bases and J 5 bases; nucleotides not matched to a gene: 7. This CDR3 is built from 14 residues. The germline CDR1 and CDR2 sequences are SQVTM and ANQGSEA. This chain's CDR3 is CSVARQGAWETQYF. The CDR3 DNA is TGCAGCGTTGCGCGACAGGGGGCTTGGGAGACCCAGTACTTC. The full variable domain, in which reference TRBV29-1 and TRBJ2-5 provide the parts outside the CDR3, is SAVISQKPSRDICQRGTSLTIQCQVDSQVTMMFWYRQQPGQSLTLIATANQGSEATYESGFVIDKFPISRPNLTFSTLTVSNMSPEDSSIYLCSVARQGAWETQYFGPGTRLLVL.

There are a few counts of this clonotype. This may be a read error: a much more frequent sequence differs by one nucleotide. The CDR3 protein is CANSEQKETQYF. As DNA, the CDR3 is TGTGCCAACAGTGAACAGAAAGAGACCCAGTACTTC. The J gene is TRBJ2-5, the V gene TRBV25-1, with D uncertain. The CDR3 runs to 12 residues. Per germline, CDR1 MGHDK and CDR2 SYGVNS.

About this clonotype: The junction shows a germline mismatch at one end, possibly a read error. CDR3 amino acids: CASSLSGTGGAVYSYTF. DNA of the CDR3: TGTGCCAGCAGCTTATCTGGGACAGGGGGCGCAGTCTATAGCTACACCTTC. The chain couples TRBV11-2 to TRBJ1-2; TRBD1 matches at 12 bases. Germline V lookup: CDR1 SGHAT, CDR2 FQNNGV. The CDR3 covers 17 residues.

This clonotype was seen many times. The chain is built from TRBV4-3 and TRBJ2-1, with D maybe TRBD2 (5 bases). CDR3 length: 16 residues. The germline V and J ends were trimmed by 0 bases and 4 bases, with 13 bases remaining between them. Germline V gene sequence: CDR1 LGHNA, CDR2 YSLEER. CDR3 coding DNA: TGCGCCAGCAGCCAAGAAACAGCGGAACCTTACAATGAGCAGTTCTTC. Amino acid sequence: CASSQETAEPYNEQFF.

Many counts were recorded for this clonotype. The V call is TRBV4-2, the J call TRBJ2-3; D is undetermined. Looked up from germline, CDR1 is LGHNA and CDR2 is YNFKEQ. The CDR3 totals 14 residues. V shed 0 bases and J shed 0 bases, with 4 bases lying between them. CDR3 protein: CASSQDWSTDTQYF. Written as DNA, the CDR3 is TGTGCCAGCAGCCAAGATTGGAGCACAGATACGCAGTATTTT.